The T cell receptor beta chain described here comes from a study of identical twins. This clonotype occurred a few times. TCRdb independently ran MiXCR on the 5' RACE reads; one entry per CDR3 protein. The sample consists of about 240,000 distinct CDR3 sequences, roughly a tenth of them appearing once. The CDR3 has 15 amino acids. The V end was cut by 5 bases, the J end by 8 bases, with 19 bases between. The V gene's germline CDR1 is MDHEN and CDR2 SYDVKM. V usage is TRBV28 and J usage is TRBJ1-3, with D tentatively TRBD1 (6 bases). The sample consisted of memory T cells sorted from blood. The clonotype originates from a man aged 50-59 years in good health. The CDR3 region is CASSTRQRGADTIYF. CDR3 in DNA: TGTGCCAGCAGTACCCGGCAACGGGGGGCAGACACCATATATTTT.